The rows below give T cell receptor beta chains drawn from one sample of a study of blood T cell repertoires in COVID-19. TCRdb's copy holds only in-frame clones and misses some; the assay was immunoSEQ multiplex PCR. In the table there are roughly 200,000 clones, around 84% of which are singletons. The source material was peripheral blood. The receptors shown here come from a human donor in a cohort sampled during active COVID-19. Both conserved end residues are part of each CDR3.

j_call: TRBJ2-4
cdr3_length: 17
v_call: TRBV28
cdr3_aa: CASTFLGSGRGKNIQYF

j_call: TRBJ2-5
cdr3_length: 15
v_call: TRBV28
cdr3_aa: CASSFGGIGKETQYF

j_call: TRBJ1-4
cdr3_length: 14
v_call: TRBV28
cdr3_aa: CASSLGQGTEKLFF

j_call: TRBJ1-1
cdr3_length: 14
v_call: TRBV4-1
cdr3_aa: CASSQAGREGEAFF

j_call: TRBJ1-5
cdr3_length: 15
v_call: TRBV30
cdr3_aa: CAWSGRGQRFKPQHF

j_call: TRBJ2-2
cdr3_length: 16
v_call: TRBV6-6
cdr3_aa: CASSLVVEVSTGELFF

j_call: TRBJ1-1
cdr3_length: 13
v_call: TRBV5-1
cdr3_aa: CASSLSGQGSAFF

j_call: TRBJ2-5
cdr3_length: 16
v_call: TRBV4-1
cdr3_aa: CASSTRTSGKKETQYF

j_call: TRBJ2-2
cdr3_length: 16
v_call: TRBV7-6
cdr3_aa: CASSLGASGSAGELFF

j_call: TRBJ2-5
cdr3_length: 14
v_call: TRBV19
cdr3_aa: CASGRAGGFETQYF

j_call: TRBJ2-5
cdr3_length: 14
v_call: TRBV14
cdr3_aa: CASSQNRGQETQYF

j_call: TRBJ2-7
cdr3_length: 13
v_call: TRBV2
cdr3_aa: CASTGTSGYEQYF

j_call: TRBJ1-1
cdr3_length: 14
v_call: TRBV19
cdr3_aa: CASSTPGPLPEAFF

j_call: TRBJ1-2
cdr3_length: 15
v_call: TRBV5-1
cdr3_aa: CASSLGQAQNYGYTF

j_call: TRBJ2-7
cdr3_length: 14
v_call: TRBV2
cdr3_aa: CASSPSGMTYEQYF

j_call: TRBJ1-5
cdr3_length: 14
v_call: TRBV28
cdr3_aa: CASSPAGGSQPQHF

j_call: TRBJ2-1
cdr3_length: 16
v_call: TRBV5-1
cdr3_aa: CASGPGLAGDYNEQFF

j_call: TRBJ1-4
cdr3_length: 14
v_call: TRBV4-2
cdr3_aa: CASSHDSRNEKLFF

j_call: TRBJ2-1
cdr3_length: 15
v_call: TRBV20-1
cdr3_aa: CSASRAGVVYNEQFF

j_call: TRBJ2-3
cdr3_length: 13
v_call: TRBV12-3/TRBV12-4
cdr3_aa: CASSFFPGDTQYF

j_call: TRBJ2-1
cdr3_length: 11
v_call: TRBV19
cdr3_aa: CASSMGRDLIF

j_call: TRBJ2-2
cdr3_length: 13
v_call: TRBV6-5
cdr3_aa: CASRGLATGELFF

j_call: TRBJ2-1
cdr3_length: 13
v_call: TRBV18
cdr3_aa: CASSEAGWNEQFF

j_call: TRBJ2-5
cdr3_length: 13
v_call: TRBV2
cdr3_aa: CASRQQGKETQYF

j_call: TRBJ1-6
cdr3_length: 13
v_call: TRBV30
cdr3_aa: CAWSVQWNSPLHF

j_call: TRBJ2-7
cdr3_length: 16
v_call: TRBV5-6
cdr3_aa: CASSSPGTTGGYEQYF

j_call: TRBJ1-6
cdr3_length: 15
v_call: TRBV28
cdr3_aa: CASSLAQGNNSPLHF

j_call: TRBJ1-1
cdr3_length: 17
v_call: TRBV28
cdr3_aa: CASSSPRSQLSGTEAFF

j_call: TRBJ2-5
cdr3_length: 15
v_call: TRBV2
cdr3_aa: CASSERGTGGETQYF

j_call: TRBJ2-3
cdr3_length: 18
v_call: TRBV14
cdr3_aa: CASSQDLPGLADTDTQYF

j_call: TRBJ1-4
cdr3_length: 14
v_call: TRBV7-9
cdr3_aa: CASSPGTGYEKLFF